This passage covers 32 T cell receptor beta chains from one sample sequenced in a study of blood T cell repertoires in COVID-19. Method: immunoSEQ multiplex PCR; TCRdb's copy keeps in-frame clones and lacks some. The sample has around 280,000 clones; roughly 90% are singletons. Specimen: PBMCs or T cells enriched from blood (not recorded which). These receptors came from a woman aged 18-29 years with acute COVID-19.

This chain connects TRBV7-2 to TRBJ2-7; TRBD2 aligns across 9 bases. Germline CDR1 reads SGHTA; CDR2 reads FQGNSA. The V segment lost 6 bases and the J segment 0 bases; nucleotides outside the gene matches: 9. CDR3 size: 16 residues. As DNA, the CDR3 is TGTGCCAGCAGTTCCCCGACTAGCGGAGGCTCCTACGAGCAGTACTTC. This encodes CASSSPTSGGSYEQYF.

J is TRBJ1-1 and V is TRBV30; a weak D match, TRBD1 (5 bases). The CDR3 runs to 14 residues. Germline V gene sequence: CDR1 GTSNPN, CDR2 SVGIG (reference sequence). The germline V and J ends were trimmed by 2 bases and 1 base, with 11 bases remaining between them. CDR3 nucleotide sequence: TGTGCCTGGAGTACCCGGGGGGGGAACACTGAAGCTTTCTTT. Its protein is CAWSTRGGNTEAFF.

V gene TRBV12-5 combines with J gene TRBJ1-2, with no clear D. Germline V gene lookup returns CDR1 LGHNT and CDR2 FRNRAP. The CDR3 runs to 15 residues. Trimming stripped 1 base from V and 8 bases from J, with 17 bases between. This chain's CDR3 is CASGLDRQAVRGYTF. CDR3 in DNA: TGTGCTAGTGGTTTGGATCGGCAGGCCGTTCGGGGCTACACCTTC.

The V gene is TRBV21-1, the J gene TRBJ2-1; the DNA was not used to check the table's D call, TRBD1. TRBV21-1 is described as a pseudogene. The CDR3 runs 16 residues. The chain's CDR3 is CASSAYRDRERNEQFF. The CDR3 DNA follows: TGTGCCAGCAGCGCTTACCGGGACAGGGAGAGGAATGAGCAGTTCTTC.

V usage is TRBV29-1 and J usage is TRBJ2-2, with D tentatively TRBD1 (5 bases). The germline V gene encodes CDR1 SQVTM and CDR2 ANQGSEA. This CDR3 comprises 15 residues. Between the trimmed V and J ends, which lost 4 bases and 0 bases, there was a span of 12 bases. The DNA of the CDR3 is TGCAGCGTTGTGGTTGGCAGGGCGAACACCGGGGAGCTGTTTTTT. Translating it yields CSVVVGRANTGELFF.

The chain links TRBV6-5 to TRBJ2-7; no clear D. The CDR3 is made up of 16 amino acids. The ends were cut back, 0 bases at V and 6 bases at J, with 18 bases in the middle. CDR1 is MNHEY, CDR2 SVGAGI, per germline. Here the CDR3 DNA reads TGTGCCAGCAGTTACTCCCTCCAATCCCCCGGTTTCGAGCAGTACTTC. Encoded protein: CASSYSLQSPGFEQYF.

V is TRBV12-3 or TRBV12-4 and J is TRBJ2-5; D may be TRBD1 (5 bases). Trimming pared 5 bases from V and 2 bases from J, leaving 9 bases between. CDR3 size: 13 residues. CDR3 residues: CASSRQRQETQYF. The CDR3 region has the DNA TGTGCCAGCAGTCGACAGAGGCAAGAGACCCAGTACTTC.

This chain connects TRBV2 to TRBJ2-5; a weak D match, TRBD2 (6 bases). The CDR3 is made up of 13 amino acids. The V gene lost 8 bases and the J gene lost 0 bases, with 10 bases spanning the gap. Germline CDR1 SNHLY, CDR2 FYNNEI. CDR3 amino acids: CASGTLNQETQYF. As DNA, the CDR3 is TGTGCCAGCGGGACTCTAAACCAAGAGACCCAGTACTTC.

CDR3: CASSPGNYGYTF. CDR3 nucleotide sequence: TGTGCCAGCAGCCCGGGAAACTATGGCTACACCTTC. This chain links TRBV7-9 with TRBJ1-2, with D unclear. Trimming pared 5 bases from V and 2 bases from J, leaving 6 bases between. Germline CDR1 SEHNR, CDR2 FQNEAQ (reference sequence). This CDR3 has 12 amino acids.

This chain connects TRBV7-9 to TRBJ2-4, with D possibly matching TRBD1 (5 bases). Germline CDR1 is SEHNR and CDR2 is FQNEAQ (reference sequence). Deletions cut 1 base from V and 10 bases from J, with 14 bases between. This CDR3 has 14 amino acids. The CDR3 DNA reads TGTGCCAGCAGCTTAGGTGCAGGGAAGGGGATTCAGTACTTC. Residues: CASSLGAGKGIQYF. Variable domain in full (rest from reference TRBV7-9 and TRBJ2-4): DTGVSQNPRHKITKRGQNVTFRCDPISEHNRLYWYRQTLGQGPEFLTYFQNEAQLEKSRLLSDRFSAERPKGSFSTLEIQRTEQGDSAMYLCASSLGAGKGIQYFGAGTRLSVL.

This chain joins TRBV7-9 and TRBJ1-3; D is possibly TRBD1 (5 bases). Germline V gene data show CDR1 as SEHNR and CDR2 as FQNEAQ (reference sequence). The CDR3 has 14 amino acids. The V end was cut by 7 bases, the J end by 0 bases, with 10 bases between. The CDR3 bases are TGTGCCAGCACCGACAGCGACTCTGGAAACACCATATATTTT. Translating gives CASTDSDSGNTIYF.

This rearrangement joins TRBV30 to TRBJ2-7; TRBD2 is a possible D gene (6 bases). CDR3 length: 11 residues. V was shortened by 7 bases and J by 7 bases, with 14 bases between the two germline ends. CDR1 and CDR2 (germline): GTSNPN, SVGIG (reference sequence). CDR3 amino acids: CASERVQEQYF. The CDR3 region has the DNA TGTGCCTCGGAGCGGGTCCAAGAGCAGTACTTC.

The genes are TRBV20-1 and TRBJ1-1; D is unclear. V lost 3 bases and J lost 1, with 12 bases in between. From germline, CDR1 is DFQATT and CDR2 SNEGSKA (reference sequence). The CDR3 loop spans 14 amino acids. Written as DNA, the CDR3 is TGCAGTGCTAGTCCGCGGGCATCGAACACTGAAGCTTTCTTT. The encoded protein is CSASPRASNTEAFF.

V and J are TRBV27 and TRBJ1-3, with D perhaps matching TRBD1 (5 bases). CDR3 length: 14 residues. Trimming removed 9 bases from V and 1 base from J, with 13 bases in between. Germline V gene lookup returns CDR1 MNHEY and CDR2 SMNVEV (reference sequence). CDR3 sequence: CASSKGSSGNTIYF. As DNA, the CDR3 is TGTGCCAGTTCTAAGGGGTCGTCTGGAAACACCATATATTTT.

V and J are TRBV4-2 and TRBJ2-1, with TRBD2 matching 8 bases. The J segment lost 4 bases and the V segment lost 2 bases, leaving 10 bases of the junction unmatched. The germline V gene has CDR1 LGHNA and CDR2 YNFKEQ. This CDR3 has 17 amino acids. The CDR3 DNA reads TGTGCCAGCAGCCAAACGGAGGAAGCGGGAGCTTACAATGAGCAGTTCTTC. Its protein is CASSQTEEAGAYNEQFF.

This clone appeared a single time. The gene calls are TRBV7-6 and TRBJ2-1; TRBD2 aligns across 10 bases. Trimming cost V 5 bases and J 0 bases; bases outside gene matches: 10. The germline CDR1 and CDR2 sequences are SGHVS and FNYEAQ. This CDR3 contains 18 residues. In DNA form, the CDR3 reads TGTGCCAGCAGCCTCCTGGGGCTAGCGGGAGTCTCCTACAATGAGCAGTTCTTC. Protein product: CASSLLGLAGVSYNEQFF.

As to this clone: Sequence at one end of the junction differs from germline and may be a read error. J is TRBJ2-3 and V is TRBV7-9; D remains unclear. The CDR3 is 12 residues long. CDR1 and CDR2 (germline): SEHNR, FQNEAQ (reference sequence). In DNA form, the CDR3 reads TGTGCCAGCAGCTCGATCACAAATACGCAGTATTTT. This translates into CASSSITNTQYF. Using reference TRBV7-9 and TRBJ2-3 for the parts outside the CDR3, the full variable domain is DTGVSQNPRHKITKRGQNVTFRCDPISEHNRLYWYRQTLGQGPEFLTYFQNEAQLEKSRLLSDRFSAERPKGSFSTLEIQRTEQGDSAMYLCASSSITNTQYFGPGTRLTVL.

The J gene is TRBJ1-5, the V gene TRBV2, with 7 bases lining up with TRBD1. Unmatched junction bases numbered 11, after V lost 4 bases and J lost 5 bases. Germline CDR1 SNHLY, CDR2 FYNNEI. The CDR3 loop spans 16 amino acids. The chain's CDR3 is CASSGNRDSAYQPQHF. CDR3 nucleotides: TGTGCCAGCAGTGGCAACCGGGACAGTGCCTATCAGCCCCAGCATTTT. Drawing the rest from reference TRBV2 and TRBJ1-5, the complete variable domain is EPEVTQTPSHQVTQMGQEVILRCVPISNHLYFYWYRQILGQKVEFLVSFYNNEISEKSEIFDDQFSVERPDGSNFTLKIRSTKLEDSAMYFCASSGNRDSAYQPQHFGDGTRLSIL.

The rearrangement uses TRBV28 and TRBJ1-3; a possible D gene is TRBD1 (5 bases). Per the germline V gene, CDR1 is MDHEN and CDR2 is SYDVKM. V was clipped by 2 bases and J by 2 bases, with 10 bases between them. The CDR3 runs to 15 residues. The chain's CDR3 is CASSLIGAAGNTIYF. The CDR3 DNA reads TGTGCCAGCAGTTTAATAGGGGCGGCTGGAAACACCATATATTTT.

The CDR3 DNA is TGCGCCAGCAGCCCAACCCGGACAGGGGGCGGGGATGAGCAGTTCTTC. Translating it yields CASSPTRTGGGDEQFF. The J gene is TRBJ2-1, the V gene TRBV4-1; 11 nucleotides agree with TRBD1. The CDR3 contains 16 residues. After removal of 4 bases from V and 8 bases from J, the junction contained 10 bases not matched to a gene. CDR1 is MGHRA and CDR2 is YSYEKL in the germline V gene.

The chain links TRBV6-5 to TRBJ2-4; TRBD1 matches 8 bases. The CDR3 totals 12 residues. V gave up 8 bases and J gave up 7 bases; unmatched junction bases: 4. CDR1 and CDR2 from the germline V gene are MNHEY and SVGAGI. The CDR3 here is CASWAGGNIQYF. As DNA, the CDR3 is TGTGCCAGCTGGGCAGGGGGCAACATTCAGTACTTC.

This clone has only a few counts. The DNA for the CDR3 is TGTGCCAGCAGCCAAGGGCTTTCCTACAATGAGCAGTTCTTC. This sequence encodes CASSQGLSYNEQFF. The chain couples TRBV3-1 (or the pseudogene TRBV3-2) to TRBJ2-1, with no clear D. The V gene's germline CDR1 is LGHDT and CDR2 YNNKEL (reference sequence). CDR3 size: 14 residues. V shed 1 base and J shed 1 base, with 5 bases lying between them.

The rearrangement joins TRBV7-6 to TRBJ2-3; the match to TRBD2 covers 11 bases. The CDR3 length is 18 residues. Germline assignment: CDR1 SGHVS and CDR2 FNYEAQ. The ends lost 1 base at V and 1 base at J; junction bases unmatched: 7. CDR3 sequence reads: CASSLVGETSGGTDTQYF. CDR3 bases: TGTGCCAGCAGCTTAGTAGGGGAGACTAGCGGGGGCACAGATACGCAGTATTTT. The full variable domain, with the rest looked up from reference TRBV7-6 and TRBJ2-3, is GAGVSQSPRYKVTKRGQDVALRCDPISGHVSLYWYRQALGQGPEFLTYFNYEAQQDKSGLPNDRFSAERPEGSISTLTIQRTEQRDSAMYRCASSLVGETSGGTDTQYFGPGTRLTVL.

The chain uses TRBV20-1 and TRBJ1-1; D gene ambiguous. The V gene's germline CDR1 is DFQATT and CDR2 SNEGSKA (reference sequence). The CDR3 covers 11 residues. The CDR3 spells CGTYRNTEAFF. DNA for the CDR3: TGCGGTACTTACAGGAACACTGAAGCTTTCTTT.

The V call is TRBV21-1, the J call TRBJ2-7; the table names TRBD2, a call not compared with the DNA. TRBV21-1 is a recognized pseudogene. The CDR3 contains 17 residues. CDR3 residues: CASSKKRGGLASYEQYF. CDR3 in DNA: TGTGCCAGCAGCAAAAAGAGGGGGGGACTAGCGTCCTACGAGCAGTACTTC.

A single count supports this clone. The chain carries TRBV5-1 and TRBJ2-2, with TRBD1 identical over 9 bases. Trimming removed 4 bases from V and 2 bases from J; junction bases left unmatched: 6. Per germline, CDR1 SGHRS and CDR2 YFSETQ. This CDR3 spans 16 amino acids. CDR3 region: CASSPGTGINTGELFF. The CDR3 bases are TGCGCCAGCAGCCCAGGGACAGGGATTAACACCGGGGAGCTGTTTTTT. Full variable domain (outside the CDR3, taken from reference TRBV5-1 and TRBJ2-2): KAGVTQTPRYLIKTRGQQVTLSCSPISGHRSVSWYQQTPGQGLQFLFEYFSETQRNKGNFPGRFSGRQFSNSRSEMNVSTLELGDSALYLCASSPGTGINTGELFFGEGSRLTVL.

V gene TRBV18 combines with J gene TRBJ1-3; D possibly corresponds to TRBD1 (6 bases). The CDR3 is made up of 13 amino acids. Looked up from germline, CDR1 is KGHSH and CDR2 is LQKENI. Trimming took 3 bases from V and 7 from J, leaving 10 bases between them. CDR3 protein: CASSPAGANTIYF. CDR3 nucleotides: TGTGCCAGCTCACCTGCGGGGGCGAACACCATATATTTT. The variable domain in full, completed from reference TRBV18 and TRBJ1-3, reads NAGVMQNPRHLVRRRGQEARLRCSPMKGHSHVYWYRQLPEEGLKFMVYLQKENIIDESGMPKERFSAEFPKEGPSILRIQQVVRGDSAAYFCASSPAGANTIYFGEGSWLTVV.

This chain connects TRBV6-5 to TRBJ2-1; no firm D call. The length of the CDR3 is 12 residues. The germline CDR1 and CDR2 sequences are MNHEY and SVGAGI. V gave up 5 bases and J gave up 9 bases, with 11 bases separating them. The CDR3 is CASSPHGCEQFF. CDR3 coding DNA: TGTGCCAGCAGTCCTCACGGGTGTGAGCAGTTCTTC.

Here the CDR3 DNA reads TGTGCCAGTAGCGAGACTAGCGGAGCAACCTACGAGCAGTACTTC. Translated, it gives CASSETSGATYEQYF. The chain recombines TRBV19 with TRBJ2-7; 9 positions agree with TRBD2. V shed 6 bases, J shed 2 bases, and the junction held 8 bases outside the gene matches. The CDR3 extends over 15 amino acids. In germline, CDR1 is LNHDA, CDR2 SQIVND (reference sequence).

This rearrangement joins TRBV5-6 to TRBJ2-1, with unresolved D. CDR1 is SGHDT, CDR2 YYEEEE, per germline. The CDR3 is made up of 14 amino acids. Trimming cost V 1 base and J 6 bases, with 11 bases left between them. CDR3 coding DNA: TGTGCCAGCAGCTTGCTTGGCAGACTCAATGAGCAGTTCTTC. The encoded protein is CASSLLGRLNEQFF.

V usage is TRBV11-2 and J usage is TRBJ2-2, with 8 nucleotides matching TRBD2. CDR3 length: 15 amino acids. The germline V gene encodes CDR1 SGHAT and CDR2 FQNNGV. The ends lost 1 base at V and 6 bases at J; junction bases unmatched: 4. The CDR3 region is CASSLARGGSGELFF. CDR3 DNA: TGTGCCAGCAGCTTAGCACGGGGGGGTTCCGGGGAGCTGTTTTTT. Together with reference TRBV11-2 and TRBJ2-2, the CDR3 gives the full variable domain: EAGVAQSPRYKIIEKRQSVAFWCNPISGHATLYWYQQILGQGPKLLIQFQNNGVVDDSQLPKDRFSAERLKGVDSTLKIQPAKLEDSAVYLCASSLARGGSGELFFGEGSRLTVL.

V is TRBV11-2 and J is TRBJ2-2; D possibly corresponds to TRBD2 (5 bases). The germline V gene encodes CDR1 SGHAT and CDR2 FQNNGV. The germline V and J ends were trimmed by 5 bases and 6 bases, with 19 bases remaining between them. This CDR3 is built from 16 residues. The CDR3 DNA reads TGTGCCAGCAGCCCCCCCGAGCCGAGGGCGTCCGGGGAGCTGTTTTTT. Translated, it gives CASSPPEPRASGELFF.